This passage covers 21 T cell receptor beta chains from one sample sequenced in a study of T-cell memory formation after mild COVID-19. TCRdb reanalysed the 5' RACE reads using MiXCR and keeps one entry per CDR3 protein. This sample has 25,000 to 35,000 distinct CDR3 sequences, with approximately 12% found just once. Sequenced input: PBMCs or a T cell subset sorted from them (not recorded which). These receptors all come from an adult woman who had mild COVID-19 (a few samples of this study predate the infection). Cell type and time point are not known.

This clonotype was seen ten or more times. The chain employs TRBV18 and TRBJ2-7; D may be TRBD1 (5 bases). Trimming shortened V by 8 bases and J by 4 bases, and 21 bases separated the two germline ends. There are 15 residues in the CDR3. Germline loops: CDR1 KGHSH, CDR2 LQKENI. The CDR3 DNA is TGTGCCAGCCCGCGGTTCGACAGAGATCCTTACGAGCAGTACTTC. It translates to CASPRFDRDPYEQYF.

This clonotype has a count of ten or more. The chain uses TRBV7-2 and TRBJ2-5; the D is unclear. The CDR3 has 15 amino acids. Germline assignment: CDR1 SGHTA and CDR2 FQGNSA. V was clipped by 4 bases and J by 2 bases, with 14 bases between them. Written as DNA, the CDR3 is TGTGCCAGCAGCTCCGCCCAAACAGCTCAAGAGACCCAGTACTTC. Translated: CASSSAQTAQETQYF.

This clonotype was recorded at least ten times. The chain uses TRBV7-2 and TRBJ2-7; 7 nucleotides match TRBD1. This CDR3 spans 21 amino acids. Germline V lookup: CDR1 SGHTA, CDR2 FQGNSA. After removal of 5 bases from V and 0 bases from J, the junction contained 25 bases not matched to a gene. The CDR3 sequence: CASSQNADRLAIRQHSYEQYF. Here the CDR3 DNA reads TGTGCCAGCAGCCAGAATGCGGACAGGCTTGCGATAAGACAACACTCCTACGAGCAGTACTTC.

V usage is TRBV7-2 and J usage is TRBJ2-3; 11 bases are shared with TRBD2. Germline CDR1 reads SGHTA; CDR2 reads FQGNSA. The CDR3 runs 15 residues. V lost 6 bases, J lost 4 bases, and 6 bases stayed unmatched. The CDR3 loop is CASRLLAGDSDTQYF. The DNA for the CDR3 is TGTGCCAGCAGGCTACTAGCGGGGGATTCAGATACGCAGTATTTT.

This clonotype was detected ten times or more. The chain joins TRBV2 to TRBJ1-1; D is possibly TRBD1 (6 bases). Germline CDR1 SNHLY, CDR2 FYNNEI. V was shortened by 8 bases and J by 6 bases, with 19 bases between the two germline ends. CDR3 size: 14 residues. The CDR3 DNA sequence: TGTGCCAGCGTGAGACAGGTCGGTGAGCCTGAAGCTTTCTTT. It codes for CASVRQVGEPEAFF.

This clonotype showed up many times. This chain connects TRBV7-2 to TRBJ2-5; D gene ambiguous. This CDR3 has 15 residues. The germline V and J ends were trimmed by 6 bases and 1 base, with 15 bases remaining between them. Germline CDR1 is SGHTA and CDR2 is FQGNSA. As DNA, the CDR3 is TGTGCCAGCAGACGAGATGTTGCTTTCCAAGAGACCCAGTACTTC. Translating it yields CASRRDVAFQETQYF.

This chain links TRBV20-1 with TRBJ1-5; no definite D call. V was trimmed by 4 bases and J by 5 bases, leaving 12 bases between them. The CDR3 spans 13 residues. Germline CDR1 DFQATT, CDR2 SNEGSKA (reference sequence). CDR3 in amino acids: CSAKPDGDQPQHF. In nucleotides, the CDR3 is TGCAGTGCTAAACCGGACGGAGATCAGCCCCAGCATTTT.

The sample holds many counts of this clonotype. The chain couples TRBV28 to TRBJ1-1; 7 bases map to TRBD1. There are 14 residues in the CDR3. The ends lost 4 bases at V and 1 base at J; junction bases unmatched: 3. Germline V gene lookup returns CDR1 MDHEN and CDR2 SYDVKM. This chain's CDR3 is CASSWTGKNTEAFF. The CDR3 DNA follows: TGTGCCAGCAGTTGGACAGGAAAGAACACTGAAGCTTTCTTT. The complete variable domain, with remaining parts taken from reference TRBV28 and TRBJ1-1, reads DVKVTQSSRYLVKRTGEKVFLECVQDMDHENMFWYRQDPGLGLRLIYFSYDVKMKEKGDIPEGYSVSREKKERFSLILESASTNQTSMYLCASSWTGKNTEAFFGQGTRLTVV.

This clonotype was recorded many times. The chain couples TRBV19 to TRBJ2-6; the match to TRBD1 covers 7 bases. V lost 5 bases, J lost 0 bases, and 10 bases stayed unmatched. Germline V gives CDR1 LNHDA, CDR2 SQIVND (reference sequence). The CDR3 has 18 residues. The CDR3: CASSQRPPGGSGANVLTF. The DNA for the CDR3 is TGTGCCAGTAGTCAACGGCCCCCAGGGGGCTCTGGGGCCAACGTCCTGACTTTC.

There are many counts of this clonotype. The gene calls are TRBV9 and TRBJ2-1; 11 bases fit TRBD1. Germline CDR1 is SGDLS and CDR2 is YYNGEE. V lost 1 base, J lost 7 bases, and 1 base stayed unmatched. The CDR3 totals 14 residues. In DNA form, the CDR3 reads TGTGCCAGCAGCGTAAGGGACAGGGGGAATGAGCAGTTCTTC. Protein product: CASSVRDRGNEQFF.

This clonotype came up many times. CDR3 sequence: CATSASRGSEKLFF. The CDR3 region has the DNA TGTGCCACCAGTGCTTCCAGGGGATCCGAAAAACTGTTTTTT. The chain recombines TRBV24-1 with TRBJ1-4; a weak D match, TRBD1 (6 bases). CDR3 length equals 14 residues. Trimming left V 5 bases short and J 8 bases short, with 14 bases between. Germline CDR1 is KGHDR and CDR2 is SFDVKD.

The CDR3 nucleotides read TGTGCCAGCAGTTTCGGAGGTGCAGAGACCCAGTACTTC. It encodes CASSFGGAETQYF. The chain is built from TRBV12-3 or TRBV12-4 and TRBJ2-5, with a possible D match to TRBD2 (5 bases). This CDR3 has 13 amino acids. Trimming shortened V by 3 bases and J by 4 bases, and 9 bases separated the two germline ends.

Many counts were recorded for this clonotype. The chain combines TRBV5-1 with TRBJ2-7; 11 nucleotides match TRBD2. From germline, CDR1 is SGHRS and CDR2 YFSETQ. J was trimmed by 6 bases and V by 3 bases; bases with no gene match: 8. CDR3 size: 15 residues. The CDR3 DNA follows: TGCGCCAGCAGCTCCCGTCTAGCGGGAGGTGGCGAGCAGTACTTC. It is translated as CASSSRLAGGGEQYF.

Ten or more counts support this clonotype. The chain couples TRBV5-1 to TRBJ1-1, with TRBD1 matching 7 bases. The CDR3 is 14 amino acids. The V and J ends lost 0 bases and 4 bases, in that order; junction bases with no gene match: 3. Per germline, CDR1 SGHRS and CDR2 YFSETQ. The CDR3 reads CASSLASGGTEAFF. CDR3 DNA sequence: TGCGCCAGCAGCTTGGCCTCAGGGGGCACTGAAGCTTTCTTT.

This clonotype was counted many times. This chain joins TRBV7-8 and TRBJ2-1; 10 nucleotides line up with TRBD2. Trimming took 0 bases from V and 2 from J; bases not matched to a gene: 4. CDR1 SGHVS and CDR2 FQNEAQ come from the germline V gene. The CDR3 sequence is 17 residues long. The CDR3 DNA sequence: TGTGCCAGCAGCTTAGCCCCTACTAGCGGGGCCTACAATGAGCAGTTCTTC. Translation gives CASSLAPTSGAYNEQFF.

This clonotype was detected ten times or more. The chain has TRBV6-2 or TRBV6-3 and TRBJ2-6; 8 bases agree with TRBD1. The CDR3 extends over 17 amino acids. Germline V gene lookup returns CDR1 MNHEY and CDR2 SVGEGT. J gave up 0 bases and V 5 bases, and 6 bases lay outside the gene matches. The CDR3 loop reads CASSHRDRISGANVLTF. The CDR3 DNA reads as TGTGCCAGCAGTCACCGGGACAGGATCTCTGGGGCCAACGTCCTGACTTTC.

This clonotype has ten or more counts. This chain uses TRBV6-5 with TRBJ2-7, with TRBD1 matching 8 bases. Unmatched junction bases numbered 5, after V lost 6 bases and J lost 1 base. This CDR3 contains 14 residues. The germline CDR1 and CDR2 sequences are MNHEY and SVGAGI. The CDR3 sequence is CASSFGQGSYEQYF. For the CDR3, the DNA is TGTGCCAGCAGCTTCGGACAGGGTTCCTACGAGCAGTACTTC.

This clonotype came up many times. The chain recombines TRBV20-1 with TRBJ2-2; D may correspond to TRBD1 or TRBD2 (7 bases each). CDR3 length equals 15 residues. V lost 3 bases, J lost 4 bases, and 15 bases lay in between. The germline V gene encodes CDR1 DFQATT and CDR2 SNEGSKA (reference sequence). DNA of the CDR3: TGCAGTGCTAGGAGGGAGGGGGCGACCACCGGGGAGCTGTTTTTT. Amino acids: CSARREGATTGELFF.

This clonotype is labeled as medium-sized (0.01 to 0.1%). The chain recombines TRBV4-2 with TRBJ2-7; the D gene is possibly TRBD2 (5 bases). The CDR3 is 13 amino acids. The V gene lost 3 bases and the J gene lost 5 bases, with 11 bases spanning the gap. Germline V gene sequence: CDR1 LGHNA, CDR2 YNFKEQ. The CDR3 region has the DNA TGTGCCAGCAGCCACCGGCCCGGGGACGAGCAGTACTTC. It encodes CASSHRPGDEQYF.

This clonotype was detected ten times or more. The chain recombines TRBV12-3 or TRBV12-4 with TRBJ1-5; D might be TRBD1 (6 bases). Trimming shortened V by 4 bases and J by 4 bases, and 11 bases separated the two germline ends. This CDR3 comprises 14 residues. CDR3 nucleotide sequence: TGTGCCAGCAGTTCCCAACAGGGAAATCAGCCCCAGCATTTT. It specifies CASSSQQGNQPQHF.

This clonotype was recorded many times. DNA for the CDR3: TGCGCCAGCAGCTCGGACTTGCTTAGCTCCTACGAGCAGTACTTC. This sequence encodes CASSSDLLSSYEQYF. V is TRBV5-1 and J is TRBJ2-7; D is perhaps TRBD2 (5 bases). Germline V gene sequence: CDR1 SGHRS, CDR2 YFSETQ. Trimming left V 3 bases short and J 0 bases short, with 13 bases between. CDR3 size: 15 residues.